This TCR beta chain was captured by sequencing in a study of technical replicates of blood from a handful of donors. Measured with immunoSEQ multiplex PCR; TCRdb has only the in-frame clones, and not every one. The sample holds nearly 90,000 clones; just under 95% are singletons and the top ten take less than 0.35%. Sample: T cells isolated from PBMCs. This TCR came from a human donor in good health.

This chain's CDR3 is CASSNIPTGDEQYF. The CDR3, as DNA: TGTGCCAGTAGTAATATTCCGACAGGGGACGAGCAGTACTTC. The chain joins TRBV19 to TRBJ2-7; 8 nucleotides align to TRBD1. This CDR3 contains 14 residues. CDR1 LNHDA and CDR2 SQIVND come from the germline V gene (reference sequence). After removal of 4 bases from V and 5 bases from J, the junction contained 7 bases not matched to a gene.